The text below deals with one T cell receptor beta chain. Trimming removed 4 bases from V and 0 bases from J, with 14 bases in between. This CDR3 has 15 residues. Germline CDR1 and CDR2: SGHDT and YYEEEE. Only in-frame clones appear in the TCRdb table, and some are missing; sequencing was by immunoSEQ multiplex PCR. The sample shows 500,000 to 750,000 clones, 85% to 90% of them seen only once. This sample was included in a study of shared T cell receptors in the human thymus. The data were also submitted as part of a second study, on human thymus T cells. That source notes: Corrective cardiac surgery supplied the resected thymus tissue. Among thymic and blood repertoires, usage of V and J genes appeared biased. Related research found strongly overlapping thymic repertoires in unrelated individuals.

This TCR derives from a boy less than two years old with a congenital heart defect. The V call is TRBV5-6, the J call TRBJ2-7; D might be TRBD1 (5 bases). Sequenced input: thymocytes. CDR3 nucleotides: TGTGCCAGCAGCGCCCAGACAGTTTCCTCCTACGAGCAGTACTTC. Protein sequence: CASSAQTVSSYEQYF.